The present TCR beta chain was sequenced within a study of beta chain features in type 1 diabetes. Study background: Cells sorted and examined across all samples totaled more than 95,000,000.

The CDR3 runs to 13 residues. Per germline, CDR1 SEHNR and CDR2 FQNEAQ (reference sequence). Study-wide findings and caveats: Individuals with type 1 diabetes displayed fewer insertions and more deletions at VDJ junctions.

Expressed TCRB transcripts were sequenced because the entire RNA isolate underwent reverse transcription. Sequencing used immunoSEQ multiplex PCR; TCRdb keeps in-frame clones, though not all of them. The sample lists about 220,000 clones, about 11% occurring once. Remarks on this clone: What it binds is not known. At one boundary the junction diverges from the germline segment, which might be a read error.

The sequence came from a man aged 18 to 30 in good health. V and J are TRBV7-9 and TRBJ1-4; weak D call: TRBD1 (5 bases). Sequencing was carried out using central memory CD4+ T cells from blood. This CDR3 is CASSQPAEGTVSF. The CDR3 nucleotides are TGTGCCAGCAGCCAACCGGCCGAGGGGACGGTTTCATTT.